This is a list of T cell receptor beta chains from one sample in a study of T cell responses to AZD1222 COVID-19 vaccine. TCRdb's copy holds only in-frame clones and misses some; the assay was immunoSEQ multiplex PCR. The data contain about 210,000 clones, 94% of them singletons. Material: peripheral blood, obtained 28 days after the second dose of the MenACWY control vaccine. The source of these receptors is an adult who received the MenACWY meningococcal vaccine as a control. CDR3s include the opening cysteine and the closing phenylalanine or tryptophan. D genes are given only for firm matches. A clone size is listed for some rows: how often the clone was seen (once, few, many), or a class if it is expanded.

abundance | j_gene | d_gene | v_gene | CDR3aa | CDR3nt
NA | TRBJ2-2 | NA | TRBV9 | CASSVGGVLNTGELFF | TGTGCCAGCAGCGTAGGAGGCGTTTTGAACACCGGGGAGCTGTTTTTT
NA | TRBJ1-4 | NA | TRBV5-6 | CASSSEDEKLFF | TGTGCCAGCAGCTCGGAGGATGAAAAACTGTTTTTT
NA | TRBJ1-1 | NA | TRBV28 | CASSFVSPGSEAFF | TGTGCCAGCAGTTTCGTCTCTCCGGGGTCTGAAGCTTTCTTT
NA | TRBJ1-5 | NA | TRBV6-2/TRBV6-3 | CASSYSTVNQPQHF | TGTGCCAGCAGTTACTCGACGGTAAATCAGCCCCAGCATTTT
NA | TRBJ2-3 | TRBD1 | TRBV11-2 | CASSLDQGAVDTQYF | TGTGCCAGCAGCTTAGATCAGGGGGCGGTAGATACGCAGTATTTT
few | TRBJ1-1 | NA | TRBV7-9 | CASSLLASEAFF | TGTGCCAGCAGCTTACTAGCCTCTGAAGCTTTCTTT
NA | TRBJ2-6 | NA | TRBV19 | CASSGSSGANVLTF | TGTGCCAGTTCAGGGTCCTCTGGGGCCAACGTCCTGACTTTC
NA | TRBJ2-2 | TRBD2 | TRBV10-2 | CASSFPLAGGWTGELFF | TGCGCCAGCAGTTTCCCACTAGCGGGAGGATGGACCGGGGAGCTGTTTTTT
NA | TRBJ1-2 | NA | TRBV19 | CASSILGGPYGYTF | TGTGCCAGTAGTATACTTGGCGGCCCCTATGGCTACACCTTC
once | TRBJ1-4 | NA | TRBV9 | CASSGRSVLTANEKLFF | TGTGCCAGCAGCGGCAGGTCAGTGCTGACAGCTAATGAAAAACTGTTTTTT
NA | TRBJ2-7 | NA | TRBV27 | CASSLTPSYEQYF | TGTGCCAGCAGTTTAACCCCCTCCTACGAGCAGTACTTC
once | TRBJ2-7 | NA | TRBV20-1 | CSASPRTFSYEQYF | TGCAGTGCTAGTCCAAGGACATTCTCCTACGAGCAGTACTTC
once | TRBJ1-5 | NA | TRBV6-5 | CASNQGHHSNQPQHF | TGTGCCAGCAACCAGGGACACCATAGCAATCAGCCCCAGCATTTT
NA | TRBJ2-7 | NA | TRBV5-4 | CASSSTPQEDEQYF | TGTGCCAGCAGCTCGACGCCGCAGGAGGACGAGCAGTACTTC
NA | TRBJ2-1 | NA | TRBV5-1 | CASSFDIPTVNEQFF | TGCGCCAGCAGCTTCGACATACCTACGGTCAATGAGCAGTTCTTC
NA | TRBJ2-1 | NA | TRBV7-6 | CASSLAVGREQFF | TGTGCCAGCAGCTTAGCGGTGGGGAGAGAGCAGTTCTTC
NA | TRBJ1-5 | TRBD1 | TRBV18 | CASSPSRGGDQPQHF | TGTGCCAGCTCACCATCCAGGGGGGGGGATCAGCCCCAGCATTTT
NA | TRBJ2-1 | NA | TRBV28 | CASSGGGARNEQFF | TGTGCCAGCAGTGGAGGGGGGGCGAGGAATGAGCAGTTCTTC
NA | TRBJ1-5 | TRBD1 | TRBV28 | CASSSAGQPNQPQHF | TGTGCCAGCAGTTCTGCGGGACAGCCTAATCAGCCCCAGCATTTT
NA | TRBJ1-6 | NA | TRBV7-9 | CASSSTGVDSPLHF | TGTGCCAGCAGTTCCACGGGGGTTGACTCACCCCTCCACTTT
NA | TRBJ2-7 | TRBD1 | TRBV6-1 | CASSDIGTGAEQYF | TGTGCCAGCAGTGACATCGGGACAGGGGCCGAGCAGTACTTC
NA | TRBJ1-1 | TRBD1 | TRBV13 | CASSNPPGQAFF | TGTGCCAGCAGTAATCCCCCGGGACAGGCTTTCTTT
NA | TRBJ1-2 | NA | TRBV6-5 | CASRPGHLWRSGYTF | TGTGCCAGCAGACCTGGACACCTGTGGCGCAGTGGCTACACCTTC
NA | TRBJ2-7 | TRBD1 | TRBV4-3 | CASSQVGQGRGEQYF | TGCGCCAGCAGCCAAGTGGGACAGGGGAGAGGCGAGCAGTACTTC
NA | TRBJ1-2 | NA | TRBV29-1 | CSVTDNYGYTF | TGCAGCGTTACAGATAACTATGGCTACACCTTC
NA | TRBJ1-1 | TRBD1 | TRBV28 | CASSSRQGRPTEAFF | TGTGCCAGCAGTTCCCGACAGGGGAGGCCCACTGAAGCTTTCTTT
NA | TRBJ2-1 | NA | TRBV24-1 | CATSGNPIPGNEQFF | TGTGCCACCAGTGGGAACCCAATCCCAGGCAATGAGCAGTTCTTC
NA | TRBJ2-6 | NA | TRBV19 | CASSIGLGGANVLTF | TGTGCCAGTAGTATTGGACTCGGTGGGGCCAACGTCCTGACTTTC
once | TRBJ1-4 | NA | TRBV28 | CASSSSFKVEKLFF | TGTGCCAGCAGCTCCTCTTTTAAAGTTGAAAAACTGTTTTTT
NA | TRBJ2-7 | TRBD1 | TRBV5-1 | CASSWATGDYEQYF | TGCGCCAGCAGCTGGGCGACAGGGGACTACGAGCAGTACTTC
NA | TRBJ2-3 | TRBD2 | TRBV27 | CASSFYSASGGGDTQYF | TGTGCCAGCAGTTTCTACTCGGCTAGCGGGGGGGGTGATACGCAGTATTTT
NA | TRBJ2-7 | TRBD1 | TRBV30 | CALGQNLYEQYF | TGTGCTTTGGGACAGAACCTCTACGAGCAGTACTTC
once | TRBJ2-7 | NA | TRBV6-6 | CASSYSAQPYEQYF | TGTGCCAGCAGTTACTCAGCGCAGCCCTACGAGCAGTACTTC
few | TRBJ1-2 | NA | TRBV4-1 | CASSPGEEWDGYTF | TGCGCCAGCAGCCCAGGGGAGGAGTGGGATGGCTACACCTTC
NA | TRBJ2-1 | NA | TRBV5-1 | CASSLGAGWNEQFF | TGCGCCAGCAGCTTGGGGGCCGGATGGAATGAGCAGTTCTTC
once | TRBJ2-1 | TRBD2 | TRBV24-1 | CATSDGAAGGSYNEQFF | TGTGCCACCAGTGATGGAGCCGCGGGGGGATCCTACAATGAGCAGTTCTTC
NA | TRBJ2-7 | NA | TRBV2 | CASSYSYEQYF | TGTGCCAGCAGTTACAGCTACGAGCAGTACTTC
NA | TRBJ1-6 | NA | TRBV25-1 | CASSEIASGDSPLHF | TGTGCCAGCAGTGAAATTGCGAGCGGGGATTCACCCCTCCACTTT
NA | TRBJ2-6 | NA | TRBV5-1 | CASGEGSGANVLTF | TGCGCCAGCGGCGAAGGGTCTGGGGCCAACGTCCTGACTTTC